The 29 T cell receptor beta chains below all came from one sample that was sequenced in a study of patients and donors after allogeneic stem cell transplantation. MiXCR, applied by TCRdb to the RT-PCR reads, yields one record per CDR3 protein. The sample includes about 23,000 distinct CDR3 sequences, under 30% of them seen just once. Sequences were obtained from blood, either unsorted or a sorted T cell fraction (not recorded which). These receptors came from a human donor who was either an allogeneic HSCT recipient or a stem cell or donor lymphocyte infusion donor (not recorded which). It is not recorded whose cells these are; they may come from a transplant donor.

This clonotype was recorded a few times. The J gene is TRBJ1-1, the V gene TRBV5-6; D uncertain. Germline V gene data show CDR1 as SGHDT and CDR2 as YYEEEE. CDR3 length equals 14 residues. V was cut by 6 bases and J by 0 bases, with 12 bases left in between. The CDR3 sequence is CASTVDILNTEAFF. DNA of the CDR3: TGTGCCAGCACCGTCGACATTCTGAACACTGAAGCTTTCTTT.

This clonotype was counted at least ten times. CDR3 residues: CASSQVFESNTEAFF. In nucleotides, the CDR3 is TGCGCCAGCAGCCAAGTATTCGAGAGTAACACTGAAGCTTTCTTT. The chain couples TRBV4-1 to TRBJ1-1; D gene unclear. From germline, CDR1 is MGHRA and CDR2 YSYEKL. The CDR3 covers 15 residues. The germline V and J ends were trimmed by 1 base and 2 bases, with 11 bases remaining between them.

This clonotype was seen a handful of times. The chain employs TRBV4-3 and TRBJ1-4; possible D gene TRBD1, 6 bases. Germline values: CDR1 LGHNA, CDR2 YSLEER. The ends were cut back, 2 bases at V and 8 bases at J, with 9 bases in the middle. This CDR3 contains 13 residues. The CDR3 sequence: CASSQWGPEKLFF. The DNA of the CDR3 is TGCGCCAGCAGCCAATGGGGGCCCGAAAAACTGTTTTTT.

The rearrangement links TRBV28 to TRBJ2-2, with 7 bases lining up with TRBD2. CDR1 and CDR2 from the germline V gene are MDHEN and SYDVKM. The CDR3 totals 17 residues. The V gene end was trimmed by 3 bases and the J gene end by 3 bases; junction bases not matched to a gene: 10. CDR3 region: CASSFPGRGRHTGELFF. The CDR3 DNA follows: TGTGCCAGCAGTTTCCCTGGGAGGGGTCGTCACACCGGGGAGCTGTTTTTT.

V is TRBV20-1 and J is TRBJ2-7; 7 bases line up with TRBD1. V lost 2 bases and J lost 2; bases outside the gene matches: 3. Germline loops: CDR1 DFQATT, CDR2 SNEGSKA (reference sequence). The CDR3 is made up of 13 amino acids. CDR3 residues: CSARPTGPYEQYF. DNA of the CDR3: TGCAGTGCTAGACCGACAGGGCCCTACGAGCAGTACTTC.

This clonotype was observed a few times. The V call is TRBV4-3, the J call TRBJ2-3; D is ambiguous. The V end was cut by 4 bases, the J end by 4 bases, with 15 bases between. Looked up from germline, CDR1 is LGHNA and CDR2 is YSLEER. This CDR3 region has 15 residues. The DNA for the CDR3 is TGCGCCAGCAGCCCTGGGCGGTTCTGGGCAGATACGCAGTATTTT. This codes for CASSPGRFWADTQYF.

There are many counts of this clonotype. The gene calls are TRBV20-1 and TRBJ2-3, with 7 nucleotides matching TRBD2. Per germline, CDR1 DFQATT and CDR2 SNEGSKA (reference sequence). CDR3 size: 17 residues. The trim removed 0 bases at V and 3 bases at J, leaving 12 bases unmatched. The CDR3 sequence: CSARDRRGSLITDTQYF. The CDR3, as DNA: TGCAGTGCTAGAGATCGGCGGGGGAGCCTAATAACAGATACGCAGTATTTT.

There are a few counts of this clonotype. The chain employs TRBV5-5 and TRBJ1-6; 9 bases are shared with TRBD1. Per the germline V gene, CDR1 is SGHKS and CDR2 is YYEKEE (reference sequence). This CDR3 contains 14 residues. The junction had 11 bases not matched to a gene; V was cut back by 4 bases and J by 15 bases. The CDR3 loop reads CASSVRDRVIHLHF. As DNA, the CDR3 is TGTGCCAGCAGCGTCCGGGACAGGGTTATTCACCTCCACTTT.

The CDR3 is CASSLTGTATEAFF. The CDR3, as DNA: TGTGCCAGCAGCTTGACAGGGACCGCCACTGAAGCTTTCTTT. This sequence joins TRBV11-2 and TRBJ1-1; 7 bases map to TRBD1. CDR3 length equals 14 residues. V lost 3 bases and J lost 4; bases outside the gene matches: 5. Germline V CDR1 and CDR2: SGHAT, FQNNGV.

This chain uses TRBV20-1 with TRBJ2-3; weak D call: TRBD2 (5 bases). V lost 6 bases and J 4 bases, leaving 20 bases between the germline ends. Germline V gives CDR1 DFQATT, CDR2 SNEGSKA (reference sequence). The CDR3 totals 15 residues. CDR3 bases: TGCAGTGCAACCGGGAAGCCCGAGCATCCAGATACGCAGTATTTT. As protein: CSATGKPEHPDTQYF.

This clonotype counts as medium-sized. This chain links TRBV7-9 with TRBJ1-2; no definite D call. This CDR3 contains 14 residues. CDR1 SEHNR and CDR2 FQNEAQ come from the germline V gene (reference sequence). The germline V and J ends were trimmed by 4 bases and 3 bases, with 12 bases remaining between them. CDR3 sequence: CASSWPARYYGYTF. The CDR3 DNA is TGTGCCAGCAGCTGGCCAGCTCGCTACTATGGCTACACCTTC.

This chain connects TRBV28 to TRBJ1-2, with D perhaps TRBD1 (5 bases). Trimming stripped 2 bases from V and 6 bases from J, with 13 bases between. In germline, CDR1 is MDHEN, CDR2 SYDVKM. This CDR3 is 14 amino acids long. The CDR3 region has the DNA TGTGCCAGCAGTTTACCGGGGACTCTCAATGGCTACACCTTC. Amino acid sequence: CASSLPGTLNGYTF.

V usage is TRBV2 and J usage is TRBJ1-1; D remains ambiguous. The CDR3 spans 13 residues. Deletions cut 7 bases from V and 1 base from J, with 10 bases between. The V gene's germline CDR1 is SNHLY and CDR2 FYNNEI. CDR3 amino acids: CASTVDQNTEAFF. The CDR3 DNA reads TGTGCCAGCACCGTCGACCAGAACACTGAAGCTTTCTTT.

This clonotype occurred a few times. The J gene is TRBJ2-3, the V gene TRBV7-8; 8 positions match TRBD2. CDR1 is SGHVS and CDR2 is FQNEAQ in the germline V gene. The V segment lost 5 bases and the J segment 5 bases; nucleotides outside the gene matches: 6. CDR3 length equals 14 residues. This CDR3 is CASSRGLAIDTQYF. The CDR3 region has the DNA TGTGCCAGCAGCCGCGGACTAGCAATAGATACGCAGTATTTT.

This clonotype was observed a handful of times. The V and J genes are TRBV5-5 and TRBJ1-5; D gene uncertain. CDR1 and CDR2 (germline): SGHKS, YYEKEE (reference sequence). The CDR3 contains 15 residues. V lost 0 bases and J 0 bases, leaving 7 bases between the germline ends. CDR3 bases: TGTGCCAGCAGCTTGGATTTCATTAGCAATCAGCCCCAGCATTTT. This gives the protein CASSLDFISNQPQHF.

This clonotype was counted only a few times. The J gene is TRBJ1-5, the V gene TRBV5-1; no reliable D call. The length of the CDR3 is 14 residues. Germline CDR1 and CDR2: SGHRS and YFSETQ. V lost 0 bases, J lost 2 bases, and 6 bases lay in between. CDR3 sequence (DNA): TGCGCCAGCAGCTTGGGAATGGGCAATCAGCCCCAGCATTTT. It is translated as CASSLGMGNQPQHF.

This clonotype was counted between two and nine times. The J gene is TRBJ1-2, the V gene TRBV7-2; D call uncertain. Germline CDR1 and CDR2: SGHTA and FQGNSA. The CDR3 covers 14 residues. The V end was cut by 0 bases, the J end by 5 bases, with 10 bases between. The CDR3 loop is CASSLAVGNYGYTF. The CDR3, as DNA: TGTGCCAGCAGCTTAGCGGTGGGGAATTATGGCTACACCTTC.

This clonotype came up a few times. CDR3 protein: CASSQDREDQPQHF. CDR3 DNA: TGTGCCAGCAGCCAGGACAGGGAGGATCAGCCCCAGCATTTT. The gene calls are TRBV12-3 or TRBV12-4 and TRBJ1-5; 8 bases are a match to TRBD1. Losses at the gene ends were 6 bases for V and 5 bases for J; bases not matched to a gene: 6. CDR3 size: 14 residues.

The CDR3 coding sequence is TGTGCCAGCAGACGACAGGGGGCTCGTGAAAAACTGTTTTTT. Amino acids: CASRRQGAREKLFF. The rearrangement links TRBV27 to TRBJ1-4; 10 bases line up with TRBD1. Germline V lookup: CDR1 MNHEY, CDR2 SMNVEV (reference sequence). V was clipped by 6 bases and J by 7 bases; unmatched bases: 5. CDR3 length: 14 residues.

This clonotype showed up many times. The rearrangement joins TRBV27 to TRBJ1-2; 8 bases map to TRBD1. Germline V gene sequence: CDR1 MNHEY, CDR2 SMNVEV (reference sequence). With V trimmed by 3 bases and J by 7 bases, 4 bases remained unmatched. CDR3 length equals 13 residues. The CDR3 sequence: CASSFPQGVGYTF. CDR3 in DNA: TGTGCCAGCAGTTTCCCACAGGGGGTTGGCTACACCTTC.

The rearrangement links TRBV20-1 to TRBJ1-6; no clear D gene. Germline-derived CDR1 and CDR2 are DFQATT and SNEGSKA (reference sequence). The CDR3 runs to 13 residues. Deletions cut 2 bases from V and 9 bases from J, with 11 bases between. CDR3 sequence reads: CSARPSEFSPLHF. CDR3 coding DNA: TGCAGTGCTAGACCCTCCGAGTTTTCACCCCTCCACTTT.

The table lists this clonotype with many counts. The rearrangement joins TRBV4-2 to TRBJ2-2; D possibly matches TRBD1 or TRBD2 (5 bases each). Germline V gene sequence: CDR1 LGHNA, CDR2 YNFKEQ. CDR3 size: 17 residues. The V and J ends lost 2 bases and 1 base respectively, with 14 bases between them. CDR3 amino acids: CASSQPLGTVNTGELFF. The DNA of the CDR3 is TGTGCCAGCAGCCAACCCCTTGGGACGGTGAACACCGGGGAGCTGTTTTTT.

This clonotype was seen a few times. The V and J genes are TRBV5-4 and TRBJ1-2, with a tentative D call TRBD1 (5 bases). Trimming stripped 3 bases from V and 9 bases from J, with 15 bases between. The CDR3 spans 13 residues. Germline CDR1 SGHNT, CDR2 YYREEE (reference sequence). The CDR3 DNA reads TGTGCCAGCAGCTCCGACACACAGGCTAGCTACACCTTC. As protein: CASSSDTQASYTF.

This clonotype was detected many times. The V call is TRBV19, the J call TRBJ1-5, with D perhaps matching TRBD1 (5 bases). The CDR3 length is 13 residues. The germline CDR1 and CDR2 sequences are LNHDA and SQIVND (reference sequence). V was cut by 7 bases and J by 2 bases, with 9 bases left in between. The chain's CDR3 is CASNYRRNQPQHF. The CDR3 nucleotides are TGTGCCAGTAATTACAGGCGCAATCAGCCCCAGCATTTT.

This clonotype was found a few times. V and J are TRBV28 and TRBJ1-4; possible D gene TRBD1, 5 bases. Trimming removed 7 bases from V and 7 bases from J, with 16 bases in between. CDR3 size: 14 residues. Germline CDR1 is MDHEN and CDR2 is SYDVKM. In DNA, the CDR3 is TGTGCCAGCATAACCAGGGAATGGAGTGAAAAACTGTTTTTT. Translating gives CASITREWSEKLFF.

V is TRBV28 and J is TRBJ1-1; TRBD1 matches at 7 bases. J lost 10 bases, V lost 2 bases, and 7 bases had no gene match. Germline V gives CDR1 MDHEN, CDR2 SYDVKM. The CDR3 loop spans 13 amino acids. DNA of the CDR3: TGTGCCAGCAGTTTACACGACAGGGAGGTAGCTTTCTTT. Its translation: CASSLHDREVAFF.

The chain is built from TRBV7-9 and TRBJ2-3; 10 nucleotides match TRBD1. Germline-derived CDR1 and CDR2 are SEHNR and FQNEAQ (reference sequence). Germline trimming cut 7 bases from V and 5 bases from J; bases unmatched to any gene: 12. The CDR3 contains 16 residues. DNA for the CDR3: TGTGCCAGCATTCCCCCAGTGACAGGGGGCATAGATACGCAGTATTTT. This sequence encodes CASIPPVTGGIDTQYF.

This clonotype was seen a handful of times. This rearrangement joins TRBV12-3 or TRBV12-4 to TRBJ1-5; no firm D call. V was shortened by 5 bases and J by 0 bases, with 8 bases between the two germline ends. The CDR3 sequence is 14 residues long. As DNA, the CDR3 is TGTGCCAGCAGTCGTCGAAGTAGCAATCAGCCCCAGCATTTT. Translating gives CASSRRSSNQPQHF.

This clonotype is medium-sized (0.01 to 0.1%). The J gene is TRBJ1-5, the V gene TRBV20-1; perhaps TRBD1 as D (6 bases). Germline assignment: CDR1 DFQATT and CDR2 SNEGSKA (reference sequence). This CDR3 has 14 amino acids. The germline V and J ends were trimmed by 5 bases and 3 bases, with 14 bases remaining between them. In nucleotides, the CDR3 is TGCAGTGCTCCTAGTTGGGACACCAATCAGCCCCAGCATTTT. This codes for CSAPSWDTNQPQHF.